This entry lists 9 T cell receptor beta chains sequenced from one sample in a study of PD-1 blockade in mismatch repair-deficient tumors. TCRdb's copy holds only in-frame clones and misses some; the assay was immunoSEQ multiplex PCR. This table has tens of thousands of clones, about nine tenths appearing once. The sample here was peripheral blood, taken 52 weeks after starting pembrolizumab. The receptor source for this set is an adult with mismatch repair-deficient cancer.

This clone came up once. The rearrangement links TRBV27 to TRBJ2-3; D not certain. V lost 2 bases to trimming and J lost 0 bases, with 9 bases between them. The V gene's germline CDR1 is MNHEY and CDR2 SMNVEV (reference sequence). The CDR3 is made up of 15 amino acids. CDR3 sequence reads: CASSLRLTSTDTQYF. CDR3 sequence (DNA): TGTGCCAGCAGTTTAAGGCTGACTAGCACAGATACGCAGTATTTT.

This chain uses TRBV25-1 with TRBJ2-7, with D possibly TRBD1 on 5 matching bases. With 1 base removed from V and 6 bases from J, the gap between germline ends came to 10 bases. The CDR3 spans 13 residues. Germline V gives CDR1 MGHDK, CDR2 SYGVNS. The DNA of the CDR3 is TGTGCCAGCAGTGAATGGCAGGGATCCGAGCAGTACTTC. Its protein is CASSEWQGSEQYF.

V usage is TRBV4-3 and J usage is TRBJ2-2; unclear D gene. CDR1 is LGHNA, CDR2 YSLEER, per germline. There are 13 residues in the CDR3. V lost 1 base to trimming and J lost 8 bases, with 8 bases between them. The CDR3, as DNA: TGCGCCAGCAGCCAAGGTCGGCGAGGGGAGCTGTTTTTT. Protein product: CASSQGRRGELFF.

The J gene is TRBJ1-3, the V gene TRBV6-6; 12 bases align to TRBD1. CDR3 length: 15 residues. Germline V gene sequence: CDR1 MNHNY, CDR2 SVGAGI (reference sequence). The V segment lost 6 bases and the J segment 7 bases; nucleotides outside the gene matches: 7. This CDR3 is CASRERGQGANTIYF. CDR3 nucleotide sequence: TGTGCCAGCAGAGAGAGGGGACAGGGGGCTAACACCATATATTTT.

The chain employs TRBV6-5 and TRBJ2-7; 7 nucleotides agree with TRBD1. The CDR3 is 16 residues long. The trim removed 0 bases at V and 5 bases at J, leaving 10 bases unmatched. CDR1 and CDR2 from the germline V gene are MNHEY and SVGAGI. CDR3 protein: CASSYSSGEGADEQYF. CDR3 coding DNA: TGTGCCAGCAGTTACTCAAGTGGAGAGGGGGCGGACGAGCAGTACTTC.

This clone showed up just a few times. The chain joins TRBV4-2 to TRBJ2-2, with D perhaps TRBD2 (5 bases). The CDR3 is 16 amino acids. V shed 1 base and J shed 6 bases, with 15 bases lying between them. Germline assignment: CDR1 LGHNA and CDR2 YNFKEQ. The DNA for the CDR3 is TGTGCCAGCAGCCAAGTGGCAGCGGTGGGCGCCGGGGAGCTGTTTTTT. It is translated as CASSQVAAVGAGELFF.

The chain uses TRBV27 and TRBJ1-2, with D perhaps TRBD1 (5 bases). Germline V gene sequence: CDR1 MNHEY, CDR2 SMNVEV (reference sequence). V lost 7 bases and J 0 bases, leaving 18 bases between the germline ends. The CDR3 runs 16 residues. The CDR3 DNA sequence: TGTGCCAGCAAAAGAACCGGGCAGGGAGCTAACTATGGCTACACCTTC. Protein sequence: CASKRTGQGANYGYTF.

The J gene is TRBJ2-7, the V gene TRBV10-3; 10 bases align to TRBD1. Germline V gene sequence: CDR1 ENHRY, CDR2 SYGVKD. V lost 7 bases to trimming and J lost 0 bases; unmatched junction nucleotides: 9. The CDR3 spans 16 residues. The DNA for the CDR3 is TGTGCCATCACCCGAGCAAGACAGGGGGCCTCCTACGAGCAGTACTTC. This codes for CAITRARQGASYEQYF.

The table lists this clone with a count of one. J is TRBJ1-5 and V is TRBV4-1; no firm D call. V was pared by 0 bases and J by 4 bases, with 13 bases between. CDR3 size: 16 residues. The germline V gene has CDR1 MGHRA and CDR2 YSYEKL. CDR3 DNA sequence: TGCGCCAGCAGCCAAGATCCCAATCCCAGGAATCAGCCCCAGCATTTT. Its protein product is CASSQDPNPRNQPQHF.